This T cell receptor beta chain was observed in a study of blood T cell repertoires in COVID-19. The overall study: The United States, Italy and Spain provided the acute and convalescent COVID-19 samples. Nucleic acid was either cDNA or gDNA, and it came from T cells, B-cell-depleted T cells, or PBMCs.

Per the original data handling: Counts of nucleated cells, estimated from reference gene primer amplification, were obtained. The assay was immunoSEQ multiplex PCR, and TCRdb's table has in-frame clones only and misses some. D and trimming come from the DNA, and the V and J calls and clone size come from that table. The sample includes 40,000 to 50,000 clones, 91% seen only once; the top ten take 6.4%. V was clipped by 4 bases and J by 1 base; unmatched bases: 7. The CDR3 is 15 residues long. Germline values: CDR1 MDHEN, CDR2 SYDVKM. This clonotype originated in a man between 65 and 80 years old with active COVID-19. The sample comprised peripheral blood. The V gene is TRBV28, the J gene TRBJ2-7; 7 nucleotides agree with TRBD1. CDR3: CASSSFGTDSYEQYF. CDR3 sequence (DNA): TGTGCCAGCAGTTCTTTCGGGACAGATTCCTACGAGCAGTACTTC. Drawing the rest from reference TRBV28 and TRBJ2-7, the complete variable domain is DVKVTQSSRYLVKRTGEKVFLECVQDMDHENMFWYRQDPGLGLRLIYFSYDVKMKEKGDIPEGYSVSREKKERFSLILESASTNQTSMYLCASSSFGTDSYEQYFGPGTRLTVT.